This T cell receptor (beta chain) was sequenced during a study of T cell responses to AZD1222 COVID-19 vaccine. Generated by immunoSEQ multiplex PCR, the TCRdb table keeps only in-frame clones and is missing some. The sample carries some 160,000 clones, roughly 87% recorded once. On this clone itself: Its antigen is not known.

The study's findings and limits: Among AZD1222 vaccinees, only five or six were seropositive at baseline. Most donors were white British and more were female, and clonal diversity was possibly underestimated.

This clonotype was obtained from an adult who received the AZD1222 COVID-19 vaccine. Sequencing used peripheral blood, obtained 28 days after the second AZD1222 dose.

The CDR3 coding sequence is TGTGCCAGCAGTGAAGCATTAGCGGGGGGGGCAGATACGCAGTATTTT. Its translation: CASSEALAGGADTQYF. The chain is built from TRBV6-1 and TRBJ2-3; 11 bases line up with TRBD2. Looked up from germline, CDR1 is MNHNS and CDR2 is SASEGT. This CDR3 is built from 16 residues. V lost 0 bases to trimming and J lost 4 bases; unmatched junction nucleotides: 3.